This T cell receptor beta chain was profiled in a study of blood T cell repertoires in COVID-19. Background on the study: Specimens from acute and convalescent COVID-19 originated in the United States, Italy and Spain. T cells, B-cell-depleted T cells, or PBMCs provided the cDNA or gDNA that served as material.

CDR3 length: 15 amino acids. Trimming took 4 bases from V and 3 from J; bases not matched to a gene: 7. Germline-derived CDR1 and CDR2 are MGHDK and SYGVNS. Clones were sequenced by immunoSEQ multiplex PCR, and TCRdb holds only the in-frame ones, with some missing. The table records 100,000 to 150,000 clones, roughly 69% of them present only once. The origin of this receptor is a woman aged 70-85 years with acute or convalescent COVID-19. The chain combines TRBV25-1 with TRBJ2-7; 9 positions match TRBD2. What was sequenced was peripheral blood. CDR3 sequence: CASSGGGGQRYEQYF. CDR3 DNA sequence: TGTGCCAGCAGTGGCGGGGGGGGACAGCGCTACGAGCAGTACTTC.